These T cell receptor beta chains were read from a single sample in a study of blood T cell repertoires in COVID-19. Data came from immunoSEQ multiplex PCR; TCRdb stores just in-frame clones and leaves some out. The repertoire holds 150,000 to 200,000 clones, with around 85% as singletons. The material sequenced was peripheral blood. Every receptor here comes from a man in his 60s with acute or convalescent COVID-19. The CDR3 runs from the conserved cysteine through the conserved F or W. The D gene is left open where the match is weak. For some rows the clone size is stated as once, few or many, or as a class when expanded; others skip it.

v_gene,d_gene,abundance,j_gene,CDR3aa,CDR3nt
TRBV6-1,TRBD2,-,TRBJ2-3,CASSETSGGSTDTQYF,TGTGCCAGCAGTGAGACTAGCGGGGGTAGCACAGATACGCAGTATTTT
TRBV19,-,-,TRBJ1-2,CASSIVRRLYGYTF,TGTGCCAGTAGTATAGTTCGACGACTCTATGGCTACACCTTC
TRBV6-5,TRBD1,-,TRBJ2-3,CASSKTGYDTQYF,TGTGCCAGCAGTAAGACAGGGTACGATACGCAGTATTTT
TRBV6-2/TRBV6-3,-,-,TRBJ1-3,CASSHRGDNTIYF,TGTGCCAGCAGCCACCGGGGTGACAACACCATATATTTT
TRBV7-9,-,-,TRBJ2-1,CASSSYSQGLAQFF,TGTGCCAGCAGCTCCTACAGCCAGGGGCTCGCGCAGTTCTTC
TRBV18,TRBD1,-,TRBJ1-6,CASSPSGQGNSPLHF,TGTGCCAGCTCACCATCGGGACAGGGGAATTCACCCCTCCACTTT
TRBV5-8,TRBD1,-,TRBJ2-1,CASSFRQGAYNEQFF,TGTGCCAGCAGCTTCAGGCAGGGGGCCTACAATGAGCAGTTCTTC
TRBV21-1,-,-,TRBJ2-1,CASSSGGLGVPRFNEQFF,TGTGCCAGCAGCTCCGGGGGGCTTGGAGTCCCGCGTTTCAATGAGCAGTTCTTC
TRBV21-1,-,-,TRBJ1-4,CASSKVLGQGARKSLKLFF,TGTGCCAGCAGCAAAGTTTTGGGACAGGGGGCGCGAAAGTCATTAAAACTGTTTTTT
TRBV7-2,-,-,TRBJ2-7,CASSLARPGDYEQYF,TGTGCCAGCAGCTTAGCGCGGCCGGGAGACTACGAGCAGTACTTC
TRBV12-3/TRBV12-4,-,-,TRBJ1-3,CASSLRVNTIYF,TGTGCCAGCAGTTTGAGAGTCAACACCATATATTTT
TRBV28,TRBD2,-,TRBJ2-2,CASSLAGGRSGELFF,TGTGCCAGCAGCTTAGCGGGAGGGCGGAGCGGGGAGCTGTTTTTT
TRBV7-2,-,-,TRBJ2-3,CASSLREPDTQYF,TGTGCCAGCAGCTTAAGGGAGCCAGATACGCAGTATTTT
TRBV3-1/TRBV3-2,-,-,TRBJ1-2,CASSQVTAGGYTF,TGTGCCAGCAGCCAAGTCACAGCTGGTGGCTACACCTTC
TRBV4-2,TRBD2,-,TRBJ2-1,CASSQDRAGGPYNEQFF,TGTGCCAGCAGCCAAGATCGAGCGGGAGGGCCCTACAATGAGCAGTTCTTC
TRBV20-1,-,-,TRBJ2-7,CSASGRGAYEQYF,TGCAGTGCTAGTGGTCGCGGGGCCTACGAGCAGTACTTC
TRBV30,TRBD1,-,TRBJ2-3,CAHSGTGGADTQYF,TGTGCCCACTCGGGGACAGGGGGCGCAGATACGCAGTATTTT
TRBV24-1,-,once,TRBJ2-2,CATSDPQTDRNANTGELFF,TGTGCCACCAGTGATCCTCAGACCGACAGAAACGCGAACACCGGGGAGCTGTTTTTT
TRBV27,-,-,TRBJ2-3,CASSFWAGITDTQYF,TGTGCCAGCAGTTTTTGGGCGGGCATCACAGATACGCAGTATTTT
TRBV2,TRBD1,few,TRBJ1-1,CASSFQPQGENEAFF,TGTGCCAGCAGTTTCCAACCCCAGGGGGAGAATGAAGCTTTCTTT
TRBV7-3,-,-,TRBJ2-1,CASSLGTKEQFF,TGTGCCAGCAGCTTAGGCACCAAGGAGCAGTTCTTC
TRBV5-4,-,-,TRBJ2-7,CASSQIRGSYEQYF,TGTGCCAGCAGCCAAATTCGGGGGTCCTACGAGCAGTACTTC
TRBV3-1/TRBV3-2,-,-,TRBJ2-7,CASCDGASVLRYEQYF,TGTGCCAGCTGCGATGGGGCCTCCGTTTTGAGGTACGAGCAGTACTTC
TRBV7-3,TRBD1,-,TRBJ2-7,CASSPTGGEQYF,TGTGCCAGCAGCCCTACAGGGGGCGAGCAGTACTTC
TRBV10-3,TRBD2,few,TRBJ2-4,CAISDTSGRNIQYF,TGTGCCATCAGTGATACTAGCGGGAGAAACATTCAGTACTTC
TRBV3-1/TRBV3-2,TRBD1,-,TRBJ1-2,CASSLDPQGGGYTF,TGTGCCAGCAGCCTAGACCCCCAGGGGGGAGGCTACACCTTC
TRBV6-5,-,few,TRBJ1-3,CASRPQVTSGNTIYF,TGTGCCAGCAGGCCTCAGGTGACCTCTGGAAACACCATATATTTT
TRBV25-1,-,-,TRBJ1-5,CASSESGRTSNQPQHF,TGTGCCAGCAGTGAATCAGGAAGAACCAGCAATCAGCCCCAGCATTTT
TRBV27,-,-,TRBJ2-6,CASSPHGGSGANVLTF,TGTGCCAGCAGCCCACATGGGGGGTCTGGGGCCAACGTCCTGACTTTC
TRBV27,TRBD1,-,TRBJ1-6,CASSGGQGSNSPLHF,TGTGCCAGCAGTGGGGGACAGGGATCAAATTCACCCCTCCACTTT
TRBV29-1,TRBD1,-,TRBJ1-1,CSVAPGGWSTEAFF,TGCAGCGTTGCCCCAGGGGGGTGGAGTACTGAAGCTTTCTTT
TRBV7-6,-,-,TRBJ2-5,CASSFNAPGLLAPETQYF,TGTGCCAGCAGCTTTAACGCTCCGGGACTCCTTGCCCCAGAGACCCAGTACTTC
TRBV30,-,-,TRBJ1-1,CAWSAGADTEAFF,TGTGCCTGGAGTGCTGGGGCGGACACTGAAGCTTTCTTT
TRBV9,-,-,TRBJ1-2,CASSVAVIGACTF,TGTGCCAGCAGCGTAGCAGTCATTGGGGCCTGCACCTTC
TRBV18,TRBD2,-,TRBJ2-3,CASSRTSATDTQYF,TGTGCGAGTTCAAGAACTAGCGCAACAGATACGCAGTATTTT
TRBV28,TRBD2,-,TRBJ2-5,CASLNPGLHQETQYF,TGTGCCAGCCTCAACCCGGGACTACACCAAGAGACCCAGTACTTC
TRBV3-1/TRBV3-2,TRBD1,-,TRBJ1-3,CASSQGWDSFSSGNTIYF,TGTGCCAGCAGCCAGGGGTGGGACAGCTTTTCCTCTGGAAACACCATATATTTT
TRBV6-5,TRBD2,-,TRBJ2-2,CASSYRTSGNTGELFF,TGTGCCAGCAGTTACAGGACTAGCGGGAACACCGGGGAGCTGTTTTTT
TRBV6-5,TRBD2,-,TRBJ2-1,CASIGDGGRNEQFF,TGTGCCAGCATCGGGGACGGGGGGAGGAATGAGCAGTTCTTC
TRBV28,TRBD1,once,TRBJ2-7,CASSPRTGVNYEQYF,TGTGCCAGCAGTCCGCGGACAGGGGTTAACTACGAGCAGTACTTC
TRBV11-1,-,-,TRBJ2-1,CASSPAPTGRLGEQFF,TGTGCCAGCAGTCCCGCGCCCACAGGACGGTTAGGAGAGCAGTTCTTC
TRBV12-5,-,-,TRBJ1-1,CASGLAIGGQTEAFF,TGTGCTAGTGGTTTGGCAATCGGGGGGCAGACTGAAGCTTTCTTT
TRBV5-1,TRBD1,-,TRBJ1-1,CASSRGQGAWNTEAFF,TGCGCCAGCAGCCGTGGACAGGGGGCATGGAACACTGAAGCTTTCTTT
TRBV6-5,TRBD1,-,TRBJ1-1,CASSPRTGITEAFF,TGTGCCAGCAGTCCCAGGACAGGGATCACTGAAGCTTTCTTT
TRBV18,-,-,TRBJ2-3,CASSPPSSGTQYF,TGTGCCAGCTCACCACCATCCTCCGGTACGCAGTATTTT
TRBV27,-,-,TRBJ1-5,CASSLFSSNNQPQHF,TGTGCCAGCAGTTTATTTAGCAGTAACAATCAGCCCCAGCATTTT
TRBV3-1/TRBV3-2,-,many,TRBJ2-5,CASSSTSQETQYF,TGTGCCAGCAGTTCGACTAGCCAAGAGACCCAGTACTTC
TRBV5-1,-,-,TRBJ2-3,CASTRAGESTDTQYF,TGCGCCAGCACAAGGGCAGGGGAAAGCACAGATACGCAGTATTTT
TRBV7-9,-,-,TRBJ2-5,CASSLILDQETQYF,TGTGCCAGCAGCTTAATTCTAGATCAAGAGACCCAGTACTTC
TRBV28,TRBD1,once,TRBJ2-7,CASSVYGTGQYEQYF,TGTGCCAGCAGTGTATACGGGACAGGGCAGTACGAGCAGTACTTC
TRBV5-1,-,-,TRBJ2-1,CASSEDAGYSSYNEQFF,TGCGCCAGCAGCGAGGATGCGGGTTATAGCTCCTACAATGAGCAGTTCTTC
TRBV5-1,TRBD1,once,TRBJ2-7,CASSREGAGFYEQYF,TGCGCCAGCAGCCGCGAGGGGGCAGGGTTCTACGAGCAGTACTTC
TRBV5-1,TRBD1,-,TRBJ2-2,CASSLVRTGTGELFF,TGCGCCAGCAGCTTGGTCAGGACAGGGACCGGGGAGCTGTTTTTT